These 2 T cell receptor beta chains share one sample of origin, sequenced in a study of blood T cell repertoires in COVID-19. Measured with immunoSEQ multiplex PCR; TCRdb has only the in-frame clones, and not every one. Among 150,000 to 200,000 clones listed, roughly nine tenths were seen once. Sample: peripheral blood. The receptor set was obtained from a man in his 60s with acute or convalescent COVID-19.

The chain uses TRBV5-1 and TRBJ1-2; no definite D call. V lost 0 bases and J lost 4, with 7 bases in between. Looked up from germline, CDR1 is SGHRS and CDR2 is YFSETQ. This CDR3 region has 13 residues. The CDR3 is CASSLGGLYGYTF. As DNA, the CDR3 is TGCGCCAGCAGCTTGGGCGGGCTCTATGGCTACACCTTC.

This chain joins TRBV11-3 and TRBJ1-2, with a tentative D call TRBD1 (5 bases). Germline CDR1 reads SGHNT; CDR2 reads YENEEA. V was pared by 5 bases and J by 4 bases, with 11 bases between. The CDR3 spans 13 residues. CDR3 protein: CASSPARAYGYTF. In DNA, the CDR3 is TGTGCCAGCAGCCCGGCCAGGGCCTATGGCTACACCTTC.